This TCR beta chain was recorded in a study of blood T cell repertoires in COVID-19. Turning to the study itself: In each case, the material was cDNA or gDNA derived from T cells, B-cell-depleted T cells, or PBMCs.

In the source study's methods: Scientists estimated how many nucleated cells there were by amplifying reference gene primers. Clones were read by immunoSEQ multiplex PCR, and TCRdb kept only the in-frame ones, dropping some. V, J and clone size are those of that table, while D and trimming were read from the DNA. This sample has approximately 25,000 clones, with approximately 85% found just once. This TCR came from a human donor in a cohort sampled during active COVID-19. Sequencing used peripheral blood.

The CDR3 region is CASGTVNQPQHF. The CDR3 DNA is TGTGCTAGTGGTACAGTGAATCAGCCCCAGCATTTT. V usage is TRBV12-5 and J usage is TRBJ1-5; D is unclear. The CDR3 has 12 residues. Germline V gene data show CDR1 as LGHNT and CDR2 as FRNRAP. V was trimmed by 5 bases and J by 4 bases, leaving 6 bases between them.